The TCR beta chain described here comes from a study of blood T cell repertoires in COVID-19. The trim removed 3 bases at V and 4 bases at J, leaving 4 bases unmatched. This CDR3 is built from 14 residues. The germline CDR1 and CDR2 sequences are MNHNS and SASEGT. This clone was seen only once. This table comes from immunoSEQ multiplex PCR, and its TCRdb copy is limited to in-frame clones, with some not included. This table holds almost 200,000 clones, around 90% found once. V is TRBV6-1 and J is TRBJ2-7, with 9 nucleotides matching TRBD1. Specimen: PBMCs or T cells enriched from blood (not recorded which). The TCR was taken from a woman aged 18-29 years who had recovered from COVID-19. CDR3 coding DNA: TGTGCCAGCAGTGACGGACAGGGGCGGTACGAGCAGTACTTC. Translation: CASSDGQGRYEQYF.